The subject of this entry is one T cell receptor (beta chain). Its target is not known. CD4+ naive, central memory, regulatory and stem cell-like memory subsets were isolated by sorting on CD45RO/CCR7/CD25/CD127/CD95/CD27. This specimen comes from a study of beta chain features in type 1 diabetes. General observations from the study: Type 1 diabetes patients had moderately but significantly shorter TCRB CDR3s in all four CD4+ subsets. The naive, central memory and Treg TCRB repertoires showed an apparent similarity that was greater among patients than among healthy donors.

Every isolated RNA sample was fully reverse transcribed, so sequencing captured expressed TCRB transcripts. TCRdb's table, derived via immunoSEQ multiplex PCR, lists solely in-frame clones and lacks some. The sample has hundreds of thousands of clones, over 12% seen once; the top ten hold roughly 0.04%. Sequenced sample: naive CD4+ T cells from blood. The sequence was obtained from a man younger than 35 with type 1 diabetes.

The CDR3 DNA sequence: TGCGCCAGCAGCCAAGATTTTGGGAGGGGCTACACCTTC. Protein sequence: CASSQDFGRGYTF. The V gene is TRBV4-3, the J gene TRBJ1-2; no reliable D call. This CDR3 is 13 amino acids long. The germline gives CDR1 LGHNA, CDR2 YSLEER. Trimming cost V 0 bases and J 8 bases, with 10 bases left between them.